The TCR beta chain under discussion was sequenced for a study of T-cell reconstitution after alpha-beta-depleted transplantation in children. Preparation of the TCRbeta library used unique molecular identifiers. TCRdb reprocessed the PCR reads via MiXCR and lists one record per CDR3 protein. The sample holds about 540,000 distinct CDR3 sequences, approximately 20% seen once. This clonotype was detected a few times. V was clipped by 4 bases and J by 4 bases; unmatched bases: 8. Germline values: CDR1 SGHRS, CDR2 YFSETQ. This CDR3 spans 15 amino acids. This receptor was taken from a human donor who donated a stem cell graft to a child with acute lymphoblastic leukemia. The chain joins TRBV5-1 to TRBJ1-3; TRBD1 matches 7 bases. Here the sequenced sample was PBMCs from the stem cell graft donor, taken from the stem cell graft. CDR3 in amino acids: CASSNTGETGNTIYF. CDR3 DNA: TGCGCCAGCAGCAACACAGGGGAGACGGGAAACACCATATATTTT. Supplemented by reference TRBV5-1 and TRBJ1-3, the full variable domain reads KAGVTQTPRYLIKTRGQQVTLSCSPISGHRSVSWYQQTPGQGLQFLFEYFSETQRNKGNFPGRFSGRQFSNSRSEMNVSTLELGDSALYLCASSNTGETGNTIYFGEGSWLTVV.